This is a list of T cell receptor beta chains from one sample in a study of early T cells in non-severe SARS-CoV-2 infection. TCRdb ran MiXCR on the 5' RACE reads and lists one entry per CDR3 protein. The table has around 76,000 distinct CDR3 sequences, 13% to 15% seen once; the top ten hold roughly 3.8%. The material was whole blood, obtained at baseline. All receptors come from an adult who was a healthcare worker with PCR-confirmed SARS-CoV-2 infection or an uninfected control (not recorded which). Both conserved end residues are part of each CDR3. The D gene is left open where the match is weak. Clone size is given for some rows only: seen once, a few or many times, or a class if the clone is expanded.

V	J	D	size	CDR3	DNA
TRBV28	TRBJ2-1	-	-	CASSKTPRLGTEDNEQFF	TGTGCCAGCAGCAAGACCCCCCGCCTAGGAACCGAGGACAATGAGCAGTTCTTC
TRBV29-1	TRBJ2-3	TRBD2	-	CSVAGTRGTDTQYF	TGCAGCGTAGCCGGGACTAGGGGCACAGATACGCAGTATTTT
TRBV5-1	TRBJ2-1	-	few	CASSRAGGYNEQFF	TGCGCCAGTTCTAGGGCCGGGGGATACAATGAGCAGTTCTTC
TRBV30	TRBJ2-3	TRBD1	-	CAWTRDKQGDTQYF	TGTGCCTGGACCCGGGACAAACAGGGGGATACGCAGTATTTT
TRBV6-5	TRBJ2-7	TRBD1	many	CASSPGTGVRTQYF	TGTGCCAGCAGCCCCGGGACAGGGGTGCGCACGCAGTACTTC
TRBV7-2	TRBJ2-7	-	few	CASSRDPRAYEQYF	TGTGCCAGCAGTCGGGACCCCCGTGCCTACGAGCAGTACTTC
TRBV12-3/TRBV12-4	TRBJ1-2	TRBD1	-	CASSSRQGAGYTF	TGTGCCAGCAGTTCCCGACAGGGTGCCGGCTACACCTTC
TRBV5-1	TRBJ1-3	-	few	CASSLGGSSSGNTIYF	TGCGCCAGCAGCTTGGGCGGCAGCAGCTCTGGAAACACCATATATTTT
TRBV20-1	TRBJ2-1	-	many	CSARDSVRYEQFF	TGCAGTGCTAGAGATTCAGTCCGATATGAGCAGTTCTTC
TRBV9	TRBJ1-6	-	few	CASSAFGGLSPLHF	TGTGCCAGCAGCGCATTTGGGGGGCTTTCACCCCTCCACTTT
TRBV7-2	TRBJ2-5	-	-	CASSLAGRGETQYF	TGTGCCAGCAGCTTAGCGGGAAGGGGAGAGACCCAGTACTTC
TRBV5-1	TRBJ2-3	TRBD2	once	CASSLASGSADTQYF	TGCGCCAGCAGCTTGGCTAGCGGGAGCGCGGATACGCAGTATTTT
TRBV9	TRBJ1-1	-	-	CASSVDPIRGTEAFF	TGTGCCAGCAGCGTAGACCCAATCAGGGGCACTGAAGCTTTCTTT
TRBV7-9	TRBJ2-5	TRBD2	-	CASSLLAGWEETQYF	TGTGCCAGCAGCTTACTAGCGGGTTGGGAAGAGACCCAGTACTTC
TRBV12-3/TRBV12-4	TRBJ1-5	-	few	CASSLGQGRSNQPQHF	TGTGCCAGCAGTTTGGGGCAGGGTCGGAGCAATCAGCCCCAGCATTTT
TRBV20-1	TRBJ2-3	-	-	CSARRGFDSSTDTQYF	TGCAGTGCCAGAAGGGGATTTGACTCTAGCACAGATACGCAGTATTTT
TRBV28	TRBJ1-6	TRBD1	few	CASRPGGAWNSPLHF	TGTGCCAGCAGACCAGGGGGCGCGTGGAATTCACCCCTCCACTTT
TRBV28	TRBJ1-1	-	-	CASSPADSLNTEAFF	TGTGCCAGCAGTCCTGCGGACAGCTTGAACACTGAAGCTTTCTTT
TRBV4-2	TRBJ1-6	-	-	CASSQDRSTNSPLHF	TGTGCCAGCAGCCAAGATAGGTCCACCAATTCACCCCTCCACTTT
TRBV7-2	TRBJ2-3	TRBD1	-	CASSLATGFVADTQYF	TGTGCCAGCAGCTTAGCGACAGGGTTTGTAGCAGATACGCAGTATTTT